Following are 32 T cell receptor beta chains from one sample sequenced in a study of blood T cell repertoires in COVID-19 (dated by TCRdb to the early 2020s). The library relied on the immunoSEQ multiplex PCR assay. Drawn from immuneACCESS, this table holds only the in-frame rearrangements with V and J called that TCRdb kept. Clones are partly lost; checked studies trace under half to an unresolved V gene and leave the rest unexplained. The sample table lists approximately 210,000 clones, about 90% of them with a count of one. Together, the top ten hold under 2% of the sample. Sequencing was carried out using peripheral blood. The receptors were gathered from a middle-aged man with active or convalescent COVID-19.

The chain carries TRBV7-3 and TRBJ1-1; D gene ambiguous. The length of the CDR3 is 13 residues. CDR1 is SGHTA and CDR2 is FQGTGA in the germline V gene. The V and J ends lost 3 bases and 1 base respectively, with 6 bases between them. The CDR3 region is CASSFSQNTEAFF. The DNA of the CDR3 is TGTGCCAGCAGCTTTTCACAGAACACTGAAGCTTTCTTT. Filled out from reference TRBV7-3 and TRBJ1-1, the complete variable domain reads GAGVSQTPSNKVTEKGKYVELRCDPISGHTALYWYRQSLGQGPEFLIYFQGTGAADDSGLPNDRFFAVRPEGSVSTLKIQRTERGDSAVYLCASSFSQNTEAFFGQGTRLTVV.

The chain recombines TRBV19 with TRBJ2-7; no definite D call. CDR3 length: 11 amino acids. CDR1 and CDR2 (germline): LNHDA, SQIVND (reference sequence). V was shortened by 7 bases and J by 4 bases, with 8 bases between the two germline ends. The CDR3 DNA follows: TGTGCCAGTACTAACGGGTACGAGCAGTACTTC. Protein: CASTNGYEQYF.

The chain couples TRBV30 to TRBJ1-4; 9 bases agree with TRBD1. V gave up 5 bases and J gave up 5 bases; unmatched junction bases: 6. This CDR3 comprises 14 residues. Germline V gene sequence: CDR1 GTSNPN, CDR2 SVGIG (reference sequence). Here the CDR3 DNA reads TGTGCCTGGGGGGCCGGGACAGGGAATGAAAAACTGTTTTTT. Translation: CAWGAGTGNEKLFF.

The chain uses TRBV24-1 and TRBJ1-5; a possible D gene is TRBD1 (5 bases). This CDR3 has 14 amino acids. V shed 4 bases and J shed 6 bases, with 12 bases lying between them. Germline V lookup: CDR1 KGHDR, CDR2 SFDVKD. DNA of the CDR3: TGTGCCACCAGTGAGTCTATGCAGGGTCAGCCCCAGCATTTT. This gives the protein CATSESMQGQPQHF.

V is TRBV5-4 and J is TRBJ2-7, with TRBD2 matching over 11 bases. From germline, CDR1 is SGHNT and CDR2 YYREEE (reference sequence). The CDR3 extends over 17 amino acids. V dropped 0 bases and J dropped 5; count of bases not matched to a gene: 10. CDR3 nucleotide sequence: TGTGCCAGCAGCTTGGCCGTACTAGCGGGAGTCCCCAACGAGCAGTACTTC. The encoded protein is CASSLAVLAGVPNEQYF.

This clone was picked up a small number of times. V and J are TRBV2 and TRBJ1-5, with unresolved D. The length of the CDR3 is 14 residues. Germline CDR1 reads SNHLY; CDR2 reads FYNNEI. V gave up 1 base and J gave up 7 bases, with 11 bases separating them. The CDR3 loop is CASSEDLSVQPQHF. Written as DNA, the CDR3 is TGTGCCAGCAGTGAAGACCTATCGGTGCAGCCCCAGCATTTT.

V is TRBV4-1 and J is TRBJ2-7; maybe TRBD1 (6 bases). The CDR3 covers 15 residues. Germline CDR1 and CDR2: MGHRA and YSYEKL. V was shortened by 0 bases and J by 5 bases, with 14 bases between the two germline ends. CDR3 DNA sequence: TGCGCCAGCAGCCAAGATTGGGCAGGGGCTAACGAGCAGTACTTC. Translation: CASSQDWAGANEQYF.

The chain is built from TRBV5-8 and TRBJ1-6; TRBD1 aligns across 8 bases. The CDR3 spans 15 residues. Unmatched junction bases numbered 5, after V lost 2 bases and J lost 7 bases. CDR1 and CDR2 (germline): SGHTS, YDEGEE. Here the CDR3 DNA reads TGTGCCAGCAGCTTCCCGACAGGGGTAAATTCACCCCTCCACTTT. This translates into CASSFPTGVNSPLHF.

This clone turned up a few times. The V and J genes are TRBV28 and TRBJ1-1; possible D gene TRBD1, 5 bases. The CDR3 is 15 residues long. Germline V gene data show CDR1 as MDHEN and CDR2 as SYDVKM. Deletions cut 1 base from V and 3 bases from J, with 12 bases between. DNA of the CDR3: TGTGCCAGCAGTTTATCGGCGGGGCCGGACACTGAAGCTTTCTTT. Translated, it gives CASSLSAGPDTEAFF.

The rearrangement uses TRBV7-3 and TRBJ1-1; D not resolved. The V and J ends lost 6 bases and 0 bases respectively, with 20 bases between them. Germline loops: CDR1 SGHTA, CDR2 FQGTGA. The CDR3 contains 17 residues. CDR3 loop: CASRTGPAGLLNTEAFF. The CDR3 DNA sequence: TGTGCCAGCAGGACCGGACCTGCCGGACTCCTGAACACTGAAGCTTTCTTT.

The chain joins TRBV28 to TRBJ1-4; maybe TRBD1 (6 bases). V lost 5 bases and J lost 7, with 11 bases in between. Per germline, CDR1 MDHEN and CDR2 SYDVKM. This CDR3 contains 13 residues. The CDR3 bases are TGTGCCAGCAGTCGTGGGGGCGGTGAAAAACTGTTTTTT. Translation gives CASSRGGGEKLFF.

The chain combines TRBV3-1 (or the pseudogene TRBV3-2) with TRBJ1-1, with TRBD1 identical over 7 bases. The germline V gene encodes CDR1 LGHDT and CDR2 YNNKEL (reference sequence). CDR3 length equals 17 residues. Trimming removed 4 bases from V and 1 base from J; junction bases left unmatched: 12. The CDR3 is CASSPRQGKRENTEAFF. Here the CDR3 DNA reads TGTGCCAGCAGCCCTCGACAGGGTAAGAGAGAGAACACTGAAGCTTTCTTT.

This chain joins TRBV5-1 and TRBJ1-1; 8 bases line up with TRBD1. V dropped 0 bases and J dropped 8; count of bases not matched to a gene: 3. This CDR3 comprises 13 residues. CDR1 is SGHRS and CDR2 is YFSETQ in the germline V gene. The DNA for the CDR3 is TGCGCCAGCAGCTTGGCCAGGACAGGGGAAGCTTTCTTT. Residues: CASSLARTGEAFF.

For this clone: The same CDR3 can be traced to other DNA sequences in this sample. J is TRBJ1-1 and V is TRBV29-1; a possible D gene is TRBD1 (5 bases). V was pared by 4 bases and J by 4 bases, with 10 bases between. Germline lookup yields CDR1 SQVTM and CDR2 ANQGSEA. The CDR3 has 12 amino acids. The CDR3 spells CSVVWGGTEAFF. In DNA form, the CDR3 reads TGCAGCGTTGTTTGGGGGGGCACTGAAGCTTTCTTT.

The chain joins TRBV14 to TRBJ1-2; D is uncertain. V dropped 0 bases and J dropped 5 bases, with 7 bases sitting between them. Germline V gene sequence: CDR1 SGHDN, CDR2 FVKESK. The CDR3 consists of 13 residues. The CDR3 DNA sequence: TGTGCCAGCAGCCAAGATCGTTCTTATGGCTACACCTTC. This translates into CASSQDRSYGYTF.

The chain is built from TRBV2 and TRBJ2-5; D is undetermined. Germline values: CDR1 SNHLY, CDR2 FYNNEI. V lost 3 bases and J lost 4, with 15 bases in between. The CDR3 covers 15 residues. CDR3 region: CASSEASWSGETQYF. The CDR3 coding sequence is TGTGCCAGCAGTGAGGCCTCTTGGTCTGGAGAGACCCAGTACTTC.

CDR3 protein: CASSPQSGYGYTF. The CDR3 nucleotides are TGTGCCAGCAGCCCCCAGAGCGGCTATGGCTACACCTTC. V usage is TRBV6-5 and J usage is TRBJ1-2, with D uncertain. Trimming removed 6 bases from V and 4 bases from J, with 12 bases in between. The CDR3 contains 13 residues. Germline values: CDR1 MNHEY, CDR2 SVGAGI.

This chain connects TRBV12-5 to TRBJ2-7, with D uncertain. The V end was cut by 2 bases, the J end by 3 bases, with 5 bases between. The CDR3 has 12 residues. The V gene's germline CDR1 is LGHNT and CDR2 FRNRAP. This chain's CDR3 is CASGLNGYEQYF. As DNA, the CDR3 is TGTGCTAGTGGTTTGAACGGCTACGAGCAGTACTTC.

The CDR3 bases are TGTGCCAGCAGTGTGGGGGGGGCGAACACTGAAGCTTTCTTT. It encodes CASSVGGANTEAFF. The chain carries TRBV2 and TRBJ1-1, with D perhaps TRBD1 (6 bases). Germline CDR1 SNHLY, CDR2 FYNNEI. V dropped 4 bases and J dropped 1 base, with 10 bases sitting between them. The CDR3 covers 14 residues.

J is TRBJ2-3 and V is TRBV2; TRBD2 matches 13 bases. Germline assignment: CDR1 SNHLY and CDR2 FYNNEI. The CDR3 contains 15 residues. V trimming: 6 bases; J trimming: 4 bases; junction bases outside the gene matches: 4. The DNA for the CDR3 is TGTGCCAGCAGGGACGGACTAGCGGGAGCAGATACGCAGTATTTT. Its translation: CASRDGLAGADTQYF.

The chain carries TRBV5-1 and TRBJ2-2; a weak D match, TRBD1 (5 bases). The V gene lost 2 bases and the J gene lost 4 bases, with 12 bases spanning the gap. Germline CDR1 is SGHRS and CDR2 is YFSETQ. This CDR3 is 15 amino acids long. The CDR3: CASSLGHRSTGELFF. The CDR3 region has the DNA TGCGCCAGCAGCTTAGGACACCGATCCACCGGGGAGCTGTTTTTT.

The chain has TRBV6-1 and TRBJ1-2; 7 bases are shared with TRBD1. The germline V gene encodes CDR1 MNHNS and CDR2 SASEGT. CDR3 length equals 14 residues. Trimming cost V 3 bases and J 3 bases; bases outside gene matches: 4. CDR3 DNA: TGTGCCAGCAGTGAGTGGCAGGGGGACTATGGCTACACCTTC. Encoded protein: CASSEWQGDYGYTF.

CDR3 sequence reads: CATSDRTSDPDTQYF. CDR3 DNA: TGTGCCACCAGTGACCGAACTAGCGACCCAGATACGCAGTATTTT. The chain uses TRBV24-1 and TRBJ2-3, with 7 nucleotides matching TRBD2. Germline V lookup: CDR1 KGHDR, CDR2 SFDVKD. The trim removed 4 bases at V and 4 bases at J, leaving 7 bases unmatched. CDR3 size: 15 residues.

This clone was observed a handful of times. The V call is TRBV7-9, the J call TRBJ1-2; D remains unclear. Trimming took 5 bases from V and 4 from J, leaving 11 bases between them. Germline V gene lookup returns CDR1 SEHNR and CDR2 FQNEAQ (reference sequence). The CDR3 length is 13 residues. CDR3: CASSPQERYGYTF. The DNA of the CDR3 is TGTGCCAGCAGCCCTCAGGAACGCTATGGCTACACCTTC.

In this sample, this clone turned up a few times. The rearrangement uses TRBV9 and TRBJ1-2, with a weak D call TRBD1 (6 bases). V was pared by 6 bases and J by 4 bases, with 10 bases between. Germline values: CDR1 SGDLS, CDR2 YYNGEE. The CDR3 contains 12 residues. CDR3 sequence reads: CASNRDTYGYTF. Written as DNA, the CDR3 is TGTGCCAGCAATCGGGACACCTATGGCTACACCTTC.

The CDR3 nucleotides read TGTGCCAGCAGTGTAGGCCGGGGAGAGACCCAGTACTTC. The encoded protein is CASSVGRGETQYF. This chain joins TRBV2 and TRBJ2-5, with a tentative D call TRBD2 (5 bases). V gave up 4 bases and J gave up 4 bases, with 10 bases separating them. The CDR3 has 13 residues. The V gene's germline CDR1 is SNHLY and CDR2 FYNNEI.

This clone was seen more than once but under ten times. This chain connects TRBV7-9 to TRBJ1-2; 7 nucleotides agree with TRBD1. V was clipped by 0 bases and J by 6 bases; unmatched bases: 10. The CDR3 consists of 16 residues. Germline lookup yields CDR1 SEHNR and CDR2 FQNEAQ (reference sequence). The CDR3 sequence: CASSLARTGLVDGYTF. The DNA for the CDR3 is TGTGCCAGCAGCTTAGCCCGGACAGGCCTTGTGGATGGCTACACCTTC.

In this sample, this clone turned up once. J is TRBJ1-2 and V is TRBV10-3; 9 bases are shared with TRBD1. Germline assignment: CDR1 ENHRY and CDR2 SYGVKD. Trimming removed 3 bases from V and 3 bases from J; junction bases left unmatched: 5. This CDR3 comprises 15 residues. The CDR3 DNA reads as TGTGCCATCAGTGACAGGACAGGGGTTCACTATGGCTACACCTTC. It yields the protein CAISDRTGVHYGYTF.

This chain joins TRBV6-2 or TRBV6-3 and TRBJ2-7; TRBD2 is a possible D gene (5 bases). Trimming removed 1 base from V and 2 bases from J, with 9 bases in between. Germline CDR1 is MNHEY and CDR2 is SVGEGT. The CDR3 contains 14 residues. DNA for the CDR3: TGTGCCAGCAGTTACTTGGCAGCGGCCTACGAGCAGTACTTC. Protein sequence: CASSYLAAAYEQYF.

This rearrangement joins TRBV12-3 or TRBV12-4 to TRBJ2-5; 8 bases fit TRBD1. V lost 5 bases, J lost 5 bases, and 4 bases stayed unmatched. The CDR3 consists of 13 residues. DNA for the CDR3: TGTGCCAGCAGTGAGACAGGGGTGGAGACCCAGTACTTC. This translates into CASSETGVETQYF.

The J gene is TRBJ1-1, the V gene TRBV18; 7 nucleotides line up with TRBD1. V trimming: 6 bases; J trimming: 6 bases; junction bases outside the gene matches: 13. CDR3 size: 15 residues. Germline CDR1 and CDR2: KGHSH and LQKENI. The CDR3: CASSPTTGTRAEAFF. CDR3 in DNA: TGTGCCAGCTCTCCAACGACAGGGACCAGAGCTGAAGCTTTCTTT.

This CDR3 reads CASKLNEKLFF. Written as DNA, the CDR3 is TGCGCCAGCAAGCTTAATGAAAAACTGTTTTTT. This chain links TRBV5-1 with TRBJ1-4; the D is unclear. CDR1 is SGHRS and CDR2 is YFSETQ in the germline V gene. Trimming cost V 6 bases and J 4 bases, with 4 bases left between them. This CDR3 region has 11 residues.